The sequence of this T cell receptor beta chain was determined in a study of technical replicates of blood from a few donors. The ends lost 1 base at V and 10 bases at J; junction bases unmatched: 4. Germline V lookup: CDR1 SGHDT, CDR2 YYEEEE. There are 14 residues in the CDR3. Here immunoSEQ multiplex PCR was the method, and the copy in TCRdb shows in-frame clones only, minus some. The sample contains about 70,000 clones, roughly 96% of which appear only once. This clonotype was obtained from a human donor in good health. The sample taken for sequencing was T cells isolated from PBMCs. The chain uses TRBV5-6 and TRBJ1-6; TRBD1 matches at 8 bases. The CDR3 coding sequence is TGTGCCAGCAGCTTGCCCGGACAGGGATCACCCCTCCACTTT. It translates to CASSLPGQGSPLHF. The whole variable domain, remainder taken from reference TRBV5-6 and TRBJ1-6, is DAGVTQSPTHLIKTRGQQVTLRCSPKSGHDTVSWYQQALGQGPQFIFQYYEEEERQRGNFPDRFSGHQFPNYSSELNVNALLLGDSALYLCASSLPGQGSPLHFGNGTRLTVT.